The source of this T cell receptor beta chain is a study of STAT5B mutations in CD4+ large granular lymphocyte leukemia. Points from the study as a whole: Compared with healthy controls (2/35), patient top clones favored TRBV06 (8/27).

The survey-level immunoSEQ assay was used. TCRdb's table, derived via immunoSEQ multiplex PCR, lists solely in-frame clones and lacks some. This table holds fewer than 45,000 clones, about four fifths found once. V shed 5 bases and J shed 8 bases, with 13 bases lying between them. The germline V gene has CDR1 MNHNY and CDR2 SVGAGI (reference sequence). The CDR3 totals 12 residues. This clone is a singleton in its sample. What it binds is not known. This clonotype originated in a human donor in good health. J is TRBJ2-7 and V is TRBV6-6, with D unresolved. Sequenced input: CD4+ T cells from blood buffy coats. CDR3 bases: TGTGCCAGCAGTCCCGATACGGCACAGCAGTACTTC. This codes for CASSPDTAQQYF.